What follows describes a single TCR beta chain. The target antigen is unknown. The record originates from a study of CD8 T cells in ankylosing spondylitis. TCRdb redid the calling of the 5' RACE reads with MiXCR, one entry per CDR3 protein. The sample records 220,000 or so distinct CDR3 sequences, roughly a tenth being singletons. Study findings and constraints: Enrichment of disease-linked clones was reportedly significant in matched ankylosing spondylitis synovial fluid.

This clonotype was obtained from a male donor with ankylosing spondylitis or in good health (not recorded which). What was sequenced was blood, either unsorted or a sorted T cell fraction (not recorded which).

The CDR3 region is CASSFSRTSGGHEQYF. In DNA, the CDR3 is TGTGCCAGCAGCTTCAGCCGGACTAGCGGGGGACACGAGCAGTACTTC. The chain has TRBV7-2 and TRBJ2-7; 13 bases are shared with TRBD2. This CDR3 is built from 16 residues. Germline trimming cut 3 bases from V and 5 bases from J; bases unmatched to any gene: 7. Germline assignment: CDR1 SGHTA and CDR2 FQGNSA.